What follows is one T cell receptor (beta chain) and its context. This clonotype has a handful of counts. It has no known antigen specificity. There are no base qualities to consult, and no much larger clone falls within one base. Its CDR3 holds 13 amino acids, cysteine through phenylalanine. Here the CDR3 DNA is all that survives: 39 bases in frame from base 1. Here V drops 6 bases and J drops 2 bases, and the junction holds 3 bases not matched to any gene. Reading the germline V gene (reference sequence) gives CDR1 LGHDT and CDR2 YNNKEL. Only healthy Caucasian donors were included. Three pairs of female monozygotic twins, all aged roughly 18 to 29 years, were included in the twin cohort. Miltenyi CD45RO+ enrichment and human naive T-cell isolation kits were used to isolate memory (CD45RO+) and naive T cells from PBMC. Library construction relied on 5' RACE. TCRdb lists the instrument as Illumina HiSeq 2000. A universal primer binding site was added through template switching, and the final cDNA carried a unique molecular identifier so that TCR cDNA molecules could be counted accurately. First-strand cDNA for TCR alpha and beta chains was synthesized from specific primers in the conserved constant-segment region. To control for contamination, every cDNA library carried two barcodes: a SMART-Mk sample barcode plus Illumina barcodes. TruSeq adapter sequences and Illumina sample barcodes were added in two successive PCR steps. Sequencing of the TCR alpha and beta cDNA libraries was done on the Illumina HiSeq platform using custom primers. The original methods were these. Raw reads were processed with MiGEC to extract unique molecular identifiers, and MiXCR was used to determine CDR3 positions. Recombination models were inferred per individual with the repgenHMM and IGoR tools using an EM algorithm. The tcR package in R was used for shared clonotype analysis, with sharing normalized by the product of cloneset sizes. To study raw recombination without the effects of thymic and clonal selection, out-of-frame nonproductive sequences were analyzed. The public reads were reprocessed in TCRdb via fastp at Q25 and MiXCR, keeping in-frame beta chains. Each entry merges the rows of one CDR3 protein and shows their most common DNA and genes. What appears here as the V and J calls and clone size reflects TCRdb's work, not the paper's. The sample has around 280,000 distinct CDR3 sequences on record, under 9.5% of them singletons. The biggest ten clones account for around 2.1% of the sample.

This record comes from a study of identical twins (dated by TCRdb to the mid-2010s). The study in broad terms: The study deep-sequenced TCR alpha and beta repertoires from monozygotic twins, unrelated adults of various ages and cord blood to test whether fetal clonotypes persist. To rule out contamination, replicate twin experiments were performed at different times with different library preparation protocols. Overall results and qualifications from the work: Because the same donors could not be followed over many years, the conclusions relied on cross-sectional statistical analysis. In monozygotic twins, recombination models systematically underestimated out-of-frame TCR alpha sharing, but the models matched the sharing seen between unrelated individuals. Invariant T cells such as MAIT and iNKT could partly confound zero-insertion analyses, although diverse VJ usage argued against such confounding for most clonotypes. Fewer insertions were carried by abundant cord blood beta clonotypes, a similar but weaker trend appeared in young adult naive repertoires, and no such trend appeared in memory repertoires. A weaker excess of twin sharing was found in beta out-of-frame sequences because the signal-to-noise ratio was lowered by fewer shared sequences. Compared with coincidental sharing between unrelated individuals, out-of-frame TCR alpha sequences shared between twins showed an excess of sequences with low generation probability.

The same sample was also used in a study of yellow fever vaccine responses in identical twins. The second study's authors report: According to the authors, the vaccine-induced T cell response in identical twins seemed to be partly convergent and partly specific to each individual. The study precisely tracked vaccine-responding T cell clones in identical twins.

The sequencing input was memory (CD45RO+) T cells sorted from blood. In light of the paper, this sample's cell subset or site label describes: CD45RO+ enriched T cells. The sequence was collected from a woman aged 18-29 years in good health. In this chain, TRBV3-1 is recombined with TRBJ2-7, with 8 bases in between that match TRBD1. The CDR3 reads as follows: CASRGTGTYEQYF. The bases read TGTGCCAGCAGGGGGACAGGCACCTACGAGCAGTACTTC.